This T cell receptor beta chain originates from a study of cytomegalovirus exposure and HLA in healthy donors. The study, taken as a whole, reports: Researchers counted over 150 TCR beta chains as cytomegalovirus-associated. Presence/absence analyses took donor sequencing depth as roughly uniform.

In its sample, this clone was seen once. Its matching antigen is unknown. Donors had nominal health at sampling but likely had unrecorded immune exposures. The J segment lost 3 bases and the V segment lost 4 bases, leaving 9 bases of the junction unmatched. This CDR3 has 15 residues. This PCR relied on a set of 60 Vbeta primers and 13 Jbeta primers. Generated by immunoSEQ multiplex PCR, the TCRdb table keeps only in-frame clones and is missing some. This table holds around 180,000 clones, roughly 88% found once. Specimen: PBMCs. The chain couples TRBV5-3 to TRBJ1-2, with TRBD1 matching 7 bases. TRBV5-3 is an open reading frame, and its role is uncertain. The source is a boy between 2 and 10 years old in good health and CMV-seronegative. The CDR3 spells CARSPPTGNHYGYTF. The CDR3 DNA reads TGTGCCAGAAGCCCCCCGACAGGGAACCACTATGGCTACACCTTC.